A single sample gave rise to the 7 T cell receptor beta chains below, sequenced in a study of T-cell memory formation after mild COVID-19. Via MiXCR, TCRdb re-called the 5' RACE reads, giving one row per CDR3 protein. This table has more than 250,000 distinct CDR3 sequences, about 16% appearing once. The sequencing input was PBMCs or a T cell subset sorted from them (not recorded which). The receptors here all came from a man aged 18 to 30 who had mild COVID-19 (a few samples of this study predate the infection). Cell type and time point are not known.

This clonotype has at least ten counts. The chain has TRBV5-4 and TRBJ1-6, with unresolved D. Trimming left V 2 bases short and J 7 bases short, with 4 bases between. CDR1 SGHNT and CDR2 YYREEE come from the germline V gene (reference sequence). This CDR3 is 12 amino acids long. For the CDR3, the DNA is TGTGCCAGCAGCTTTCTGAATTCACCCCTCCACTTT. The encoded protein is CASSFLNSPLHF.

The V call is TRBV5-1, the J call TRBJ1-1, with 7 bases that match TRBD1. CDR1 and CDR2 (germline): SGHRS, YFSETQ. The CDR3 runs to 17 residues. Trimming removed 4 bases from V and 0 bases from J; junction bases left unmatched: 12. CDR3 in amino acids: CASSLTPGQRMNTEAFF. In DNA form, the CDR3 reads TGCGCCAGCAGCCTGACACCGGGACAGAGGATGAACACTGAAGCTTTCTTT.

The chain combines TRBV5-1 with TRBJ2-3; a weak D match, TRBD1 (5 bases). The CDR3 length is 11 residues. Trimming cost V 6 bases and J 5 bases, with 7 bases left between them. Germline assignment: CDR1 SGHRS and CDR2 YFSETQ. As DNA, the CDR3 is TGCGCCAGCACAGGGCTAGATACGCAGTATTTT. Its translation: CASTGLDTQYF.

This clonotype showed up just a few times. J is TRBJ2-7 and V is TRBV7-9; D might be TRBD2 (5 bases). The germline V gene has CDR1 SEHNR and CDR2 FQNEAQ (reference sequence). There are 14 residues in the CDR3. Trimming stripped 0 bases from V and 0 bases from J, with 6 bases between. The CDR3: CASSLAGSSYEQYV. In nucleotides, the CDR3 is TGTGCCAGCAGCTTAGCAGGGAGCTCCTACGAGCAGTACGTC.

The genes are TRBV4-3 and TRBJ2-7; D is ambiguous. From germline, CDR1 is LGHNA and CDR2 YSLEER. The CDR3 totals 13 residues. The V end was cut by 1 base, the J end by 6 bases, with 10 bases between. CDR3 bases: TGCGCCAGCAGCCAAGGGACCTCGTCCGAGCAGTACTTC. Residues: CASSQGTSSEQYF.

CDR3 DNA: TGCGCCAGCAGCTTGGAGGCCCGCAATGGGGCCAACGTCCTGACTTTC. Amino acids: CASSLEARNGANVLTF. J is TRBJ2-6 and V is TRBV5-1; D gene ambiguous. Germline assignment: CDR1 SGHRS and CDR2 YFSETQ. This CDR3 contains 16 residues. The V end lost 0 bases, the J end lost 3 bases, and 10 bases lay between the germline ends. Combining the CDR3 with reference TRBV5-1 and TRBJ2-6 gives the whole variable domain KAGVTQTPRYLIKTRGQQVTLSCSPISGHRSVSWYQQTPGQGLQFLFEYFSETQRNKGNFPGRFSGRQFSNSRSEMNVSTLELGDSALYLCASSLEARNGANVLTFGAGSRLTVL.

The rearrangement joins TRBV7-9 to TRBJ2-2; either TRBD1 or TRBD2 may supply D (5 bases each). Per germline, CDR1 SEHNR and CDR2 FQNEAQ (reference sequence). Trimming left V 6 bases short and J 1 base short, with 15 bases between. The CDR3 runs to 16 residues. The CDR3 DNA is TGTGCCAGCAGGTCGCGGTGGGGGTTGAACACCGGGGAGCTGTTTTTT. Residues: CASRSRWGLNTGELFF.